The 12 T cell receptor beta chains below come from one sample, sequenced in a study of T cell responses to AZD1222 COVID-19 vaccine. Generated by immunoSEQ multiplex PCR, the TCRdb table keeps only in-frame clones and is missing some. Of some 120,000 clones detected, approximately 85% appear once; the ten largest clones hold roughly 8%. This specimen was peripheral blood, taken on day 0 of AZD1222 vaccination. These receptors all stem from an adult in good health.

V is TRBV6-5 and J is TRBJ2-7; the D gene is possibly TRBD1 (5 bases). The CDR3 extends over 11 amino acids. From germline, CDR1 is MNHEY and CDR2 SVGAGI. V was trimmed by 8 bases and J by 3 bases, leaving 8 bases between them. Here the CDR3 reads CASLQVYEQYF. In DNA, the CDR3 is TGTGCCAGCCTACAGGTCTACGAGCAGTACTTC.

The genes are TRBV2 and TRBJ1-5, with D possibly being TRBD1 (5 bases). The germline CDR1 and CDR2 sequences are SNHLY and FYNNEI. V was clipped by 2 bases and J by 4 bases, with 6 bases between them. The CDR3 is made up of 13 amino acids. The CDR3 loop reads CASSERGNQPQHF. The CDR3 DNA reads TGTGCCAGCAGTGAACGGGGGAATCAGCCCCAGCATTTT. The variable domain in full, with the rest retrieved from reference TRBV2 and TRBJ1-5, is EPEVTQTPSHQVTQMGQEVILRCVPISNHLYFYWYRQILGQKVEFLVSFYNNEISEKSEIFDDQFSVERPDGSNFTLKIRSTKLEDSAMYFCASSERGNQPQHFGDGTRLSIL.

The genes are TRBV6-5 and TRBJ2-7; 7 bases map to TRBD2. CDR3 length: 14 amino acids. Germline V CDR1 and CDR2: MNHEY, SVGAGI. V lost 5 bases and J lost 0; bases outside the gene matches: 4. The CDR3 coding sequence is TGTGCCAGCAGTAATGGCGGGAGCTCCTACGAGCAGTACTTC. It is translated as CASSNGGSSYEQYF.

This sequence joins TRBV7-6 and TRBJ2-3; TRBD2 aligns across 12 bases. The germline gives CDR1 SGHVS, CDR2 FNYEAQ. J lost 3 bases, V lost 5 bases, and 6 bases had no gene match. The CDR3 is 16 amino acids. CDR3 bases: TGTGCCAGCAGCCCGCGGACTAGCGGGACGACAGATACGCAGTATTTT. Encoded protein: CASSPRTSGTTDTQYF. Together with reference TRBV7-6 and TRBJ2-3, the CDR3 gives the full variable domain: GAGVSQSPRYKVTKRGQDVALRCDPISGHVSLYWYRQALGQGPEFLTYFNYEAQQDKSGLPNDRFSAERPEGSISTLTIQRTEQRDSAMYRCASSPRTSGTTDTQYFGPGTRLTVL.

The CDR3 bases are TGTGCCAGCAGCTTAGGACTAGCCAATGAGCAGTTCTTC. This encodes CASSLGLANEQFF. The chain is built from TRBV7-9 and TRBJ2-1, with 7 bases fitting TRBD2. Per germline, CDR1 SEHNR and CDR2 FQNEAQ (reference sequence). The V gene end was trimmed by 1 base and the J gene end by 6 bases; junction bases not matched to a gene: 0. The CDR3 is made up of 13 amino acids.

This clone has just one count. This rearrangement joins TRBV6-2 or TRBV6-3 to TRBJ1-5, with a weak D call TRBD1 (6 bases). The germline gives CDR1 MNHEY, CDR2 SVGEGT. The CDR3 is made up of 15 amino acids. The V end lost 2 bases, the J end lost 9 bases, and 17 bases lay between the germline ends. CDR3 nucleotides: TGTGCCAGCAGTTACATCGGGGACGAAGGGGGGCCCCAGCATTTT. It encodes CASSYIGDEGGPQHF.

This clone was counted once. The chain uses TRBV5-4 and TRBJ2-2; 9 nucleotides agree with TRBD2. The length of the CDR3 is 15 residues. With V trimmed by 2 bases and J by 5 bases, 4 bases remained unmatched. In germline, CDR1 is SGHNT, CDR2 YYREEE (reference sequence). DNA of the CDR3: TGTGCCAGCAGCTTCCTAAGCGGGGGGACCGGGGAGCTGTTTTTT. This codes for CASSFLSGGTGELFF. Full variable domain (outside the CDR3, taken from reference TRBV5-4 and TRBJ2-2): ETGVTQSPTHLIKTRGQQVTLRCSSQSGHNTVSWYQQALGQGPQFIFQYYREEENGRGNFPPRFSGLQFPNYSSELNVNALELDDSALYLCASSFLSGGTGELFFGEGSRLTVL.

The V call is TRBV11-2, the J call TRBJ1-6, with 7 bases matching TRBD1. The CDR3 is 15 residues long. Germline CDR1 reads SGHAT; CDR2 reads FQNNGV. J gave up 7 bases and V 5 bases, and 8 bases lay outside the gene matches. Written as DNA, the CDR3 is TGTGCCAGCAGCCAGACAGGCAGGGGGAATTCACCCCTCCACTTT. Its protein product is CASSQTGRGNSPLHF.

The V and J genes are TRBV6-1 and TRBJ1-5, with D hard to call. The CDR3 loop spans 16 amino acids. Germline V gene data show CDR1 as MNHNS and CDR2 as SASEGT. Trimming left V 3 bases short and J 4 bases short, with 16 bases between. CDR3 nucleotides: TGTGCCAGCAGTGATCGGGCCTTAGCTAGGAATCAGCCCCAGCATTTT. Its translation: CASSDRALARNQPQHF.

The rearrangement uses TRBV19 and TRBJ1-5, with TRBD1 matching 9 bases. With V trimmed by 10 bases and J by 2 bases, 15 bases remained unmatched. CDR1 is LNHDA and CDR2 is SQIVND in the germline V gene (reference sequence). The CDR3 consists of 17 residues. The DNA of the CDR3 is TGTGCCACGCTAGGGGACAGGGTCTCTTCGCGCAATCAGCCCCAGCATTTT. Translating gives CATLGDRVSSRNQPQHF.

The chain uses TRBV7-2 and TRBJ1-3, with unresolved D. The CDR3 is 16 amino acids. Deletions cut 5 bases from V and 3 bases from J, with 17 bases between. Germline-derived CDR1 and CDR2 are SGHTA and FQGNSA. CDR3 protein: CASSPHTPGGGNTIYF. CDR3 sequence (DNA): TGTGCCAGCAGCCCACATACCCCAGGAGGTGGAAACACCATATATTTT.

This clone showed up just a few times. The CDR3 DNA reads as TGTGCCACCTCACCTCTCTACGAGCAGTACTTC. Protein sequence: CATSPLYEQYF. The chain links TRBV6-5 to TRBJ2-7, with unresolved D. Germline CDR1 MNHEY, CDR2 SVGAGI. The V gene lost 10 bases and the J gene lost 3 bases, with 10 bases spanning the gap. CDR3 length: 11 residues.